This is a list of T cell receptor beta chains from one sample in a study of T-cell reconstitution after alpha-beta-depleted transplantation in children. MiXCR, run by TCRdb on the PCR reads, gives a single entry per CDR3 protein. In the table there are about 610,000 distinct CDR3 sequences, 10% to 13% of which are singletons. The sample in question was PBMCs from the stem cell graft donor, obtained from the stem cell graft. The receptor set was obtained from a human donor who donated a stem cell graft to a child with acute myeloid leukemia. Each CDR3 is given with its conserved first and last residue. The D gene is left open where the match is weak. Clone size is given for some rows only: seen once, a few or many times, or a class if the clone is expanded.

v_gene,abundance,j_gene,d_gene,CDR3aa,CDR3nt
TRBV3-1,.,TRBJ1-3,.,CASSQSQGRNTIYF,TGTGCCAGCAGCCAAAGCCAGGGAAGAAACACCATATATTTT
TRBV12-3/TRBV12-4,few,TRBJ1-1,.,CASKLGINTEAFF,TGTGCCAGCAAATTGGGGATTAACACTGAAGCTTTCTTT
TRBV15,few,TRBJ2-7,.,CATSRDPSGDVQYF,TGTGCCACCAGCAGAGATCCCTCGGGAGACGTGCAGTACTTC
TRBV12-3/TRBV12-4,.,TRBJ1-5,TRBD1,CASKPGQRSNQPQHF,TGTGCCAGCAAACCGGGACAGAGGAGCAATCAGCCCCAGCATTTT
TRBV5-1,few,TRBJ2-5,TRBD2,CASSHGTSGREETQYF,TGCGCCAGCAGCCACGGGACTAGCGGGAGGGAGGAGACCCAGTACTTC
TRBV6-2/TRBV6-3,few,TRBJ1-2,TRBD1,CASTSGGYYGYTF,TGTGCCAGCACTTCAGGGGGTTACTATGGCTACACCTTC
TRBV11-2,once,TRBJ2-5,TRBD2,CASSPRIAGFQETQYF,TGTGCCAGCAGCCCCAGGATAGCGGGGTTCCAAGAGACCCAGTACTTC
TRBV6-2/TRBV6-3,.,TRBJ1-5,.,CASRKQAYNQPQHF,TGTGCCAGCAGAAAACAGGCCTATAATCAGCCCCAGCATTTT
TRBV3-1,few,TRBJ1-4,.,CASSQTHTDFLMIATNEKLFF,TGTGCCAGCAGCCAGACCCACACGGACTTCTTGATGATTGCAACTAATGAAAAACTGTTTTTT
TRBV12-3/TRBV12-4,.,TRBJ2-7,.,CASSLHLLEQYF,TGTGCCAGCAGCTTACATCTCTTAGAGCAGTACTTC
TRBV18,few,TRBJ1-2,.,CASSPIGMDGYTF,TGTGCCAGCTCACCAATAGGGATGGATGGCTACACCTTC
TRBV20-1,many,TRBJ2-7,TRBD2,CSALGEGTYEQYF,TGCAGTGCGCTCGGGGAGGGGACCTACGAGCAGTACTTC
TRBV7-8,many,TRBJ2-1,.,CASSLVGDHNEQFF,TGTGCCAGCAGCTTAGTAGGGGACCACAATGAGCAGTTCTTC
TRBV6-1,few,TRBJ1-2,TRBD1,CASSPPGQGYINYGYTF,TGTGCCAGCAGTCCCCCGGGACAGGGGTACATTAACTATGGCTACACCTTC
TRBV5-1,many,TRBJ2-3,TRBD2,CASSLAGGRDTQYF,TGCGCCAGCAGCTTGGCCGGGGGGAGAGATACGCAGTATTTT
TRBV5-1,.,TRBJ2-3,TRBD1,CASSFAGGWTDTQYF,TGCGCCAGCAGCTTTGCAGGGGGTTGGACAGATACGCAGTATTTT
TRBV2,.,TRBJ2-3,.,CASSAGQSSTDTQYF,TGTGCCAGCAGTGCCGGACAGTCGAGCACAGATACGCAGTATTTT
TRBV7-3,few,TRBJ2-1,.,CASSSEHEQFF,TGTGCCAGCAGCTCCGAGCATGAGCAGTTCTTC
TRBV5-1,few,TRBJ2-7,TRBD2,CASSQGLAGAPAYEQYF,TGCGCCAGCAGCCAAGGACTAGCGGGAGCCCCCGCCTACGAGCAGTACTTC
TRBV12-3/TRBV12-4,few,TRBJ2-1,.,CASDRLAESSYNEQFF,TGTGCCAGCGATCGGCTAGCCGAGAGCTCCTACAATGAGCAGTTCTTC
TRBV7-9,.,TRBJ2-1,TRBD1,CASSLGQGAQGEQFF,TGTGCCAGCAGCTTAGGACAGGGGGCGCAGGGTGAGCAGTTCTTC
TRBV27,.,TRBJ2-5,.,CASSTQTQYQETQYF,TGTGCCAGCAGTACCCAAACACAATACCAAGAGACCCAGTACTTC
TRBV12-3/TRBV12-4,few,TRBJ2-1,TRBD2,CASTPLAGTLYNEQFF,TGTGCCAGCACCCCCCTAGCGGGGACCCTCTACAATGAGCAGTTCTTC
TRBV27,few,TRBJ1-6,.,CASSVPRLDAGFSPLHF,TGTGCCAGCAGTGTCCCCCGCTTGGATGCTGGGTTTTCACCCCTCCACTTT
TRBV6-5,.,TRBJ2-4,.,CASSAPGPLYF,TGTGCCAGCAGCGCGCCGGGACCTCTGTACTTC
TRBV5-1,many,TRBJ2-4,.,CASSLAGPNIQYF,TGCGCCAGCAGCTTGGCCGGGCCAAACATTCAGTACTTC
TRBV19,.,TRBJ2-1,TRBD2,CASSGAGGPQFF,TGTGCCAGTAGTGGAGCGGGAGGGCCGCAGTTCTTC
TRBV7-3,many,TRBJ2-1,.,CASSSLRTGSTNEQFF,TGTGCCAGCAGCTCTCTTCGTACCGGGAGTACCAATGAGCAGTTCTTC
TRBV29-1,.,TRBJ2-7,TRBD1,CSGRTDRDEQYF,TGCAGCGGTAGAACGGACAGGGACGAGCAGTACTTC
TRBV5-1,many,TRBJ2-7,.,CASSLEGYYEQYF,TGCGCCAGCAGCTTGGAGGGATATTACGAGCAGTACTTC
TRBV4-1,many,TRBJ2-1,.,CASSQVYGRGDEQFF,TGCGCCAGCAGCCAAGTATACGGGAGAGGCGATGAGCAGTTCTTC
TRBV12-3/TRBV12-4,many,TRBJ2-7,TRBD2,CASRPRLAGSPAYEQYF,TGTGCCAGCAGGCCCAGACTAGCGGGTTCTCCTGCCTACGAGCAGTACTTC
TRBV28,.,TRBJ2-7,TRBD2,CASSLGTRYEQYF,TGTGCCAGCAGCCTCGGGACTAGGTACGAGCAGTACTTC
TRBV29-1,few,TRBJ2-7,.,CSVGCALVPRPYEQYF,TGCAGCGTTGGATGCGCCCTGGTACCTAGGCCCTACGAGCAGTACTTC
TRBV5-4,.,TRBJ2-1,TRBD2,CASSLGTSEKFF,TGTGCCAGCAGCTTAGGGACTAGCGAGAAGTTCTTC
TRBV4-2,.,TRBJ1-5,.,CASSQVLGYSNQPQHF,TGTGCCAGCAGCCAAGTACTGGGATATAGCAATCAGCCCCAGCATTTT
TRBV10-3,many,TRBJ2-1,.,CAISDVEDYYNEQFF,TGTGCCATCAGTGATGTGGAGGACTACTACAATGAGCAGTTCTTC
TRBV6-4,.,TRBJ2-3,.,CASSDSVASATDTQYF,TGTGCCAGCAGTGACTCGGTTGCATCCGCCACAGATACGCAGTATTTT
TRBV20-1,.,TRBJ2-1,.,CSASLNEQFF,TGCAGTGCTAGCCTAAATGAGCAGTTCTTC
TRBV30,.,TRBJ2-2,.,CAWSVGSTYTGELFF,TGTGCCTGGAGTGTGGGCAGCACGTACACCGGGGAGCTGTTTTTT
TRBV7-4,few,TRBJ1-5,.,CASSKEKGGNQPQHF,TGTGCCAGCAGCAAAGAAAAGGGAGGGAATCAGCCCCAGCATTTT
TRBV7-2,many,TRBJ2-2,.,CASSNSVTNTGELFF,TGTGCCAGCAGCAACAGCGTTACGAACACCGGGGAGCTGTTTTTT
TRBV12-3/TRBV12-4,many,TRBJ2-2,TRBD2,CASSLGGGRGELFF,TGTGCCAGCAGTTTAGGGGGAGGGCGTGGGGAGCTGTTTTTT
TRBV6-2/TRBV6-3,few,TRBJ2-1,TRBD2,CASRTAEAGARNEQFF,TGTGCCAGCAGGACGGCCGAAGCGGGAGCTAGAAATGAGCAGTTCTTC
TRBV15,.,TRBJ1-5,.,CATSRGGQINQPQHF,TGTGCCACCAGCAGAGGAGGGCAAATTAATCAGCCCCAGCATTTT
TRBV5-1,.,TRBJ2-5,TRBD2,CASSSTISGRAQETQYF,TGCGCCAGCAGCTCCACTATTAGCGGGAGGGCCCAAGAGACCCAGTACTTC
TRBV5-1,.,TRBJ2-7,TRBD2,CASSLPTLSGSYYEQYF,TGCGCCAGCTCCCTGCCAACCCTTAGCGGGAGTTACTACGAGCAGTACTTC
TRBV30,few,TRBJ1-1,.,CAWSVRSLHAGAFF,TGTGCCTGGAGTGTACGGTCCCTTCATGCGGGAGCTTTCTTT
TRBV24-1,.,TRBJ1-5,TRBD1,CATSYGQGGNQPQHF,TGTGCCACCAGTTATGGACAGGGGGGCAATCAGCCCCAGCATTTT
TRBV29-1,few,TRBJ2-7,.,CSKWDGYEQYF,TGCAGCAAATGGGACGGCTACGAGCAGTACTTC
TRBV29-1,few,TRBJ2-1,.,CAAQHNEQFF,TGTGCGGCGCAGCACAATGAGCAGTTCTTC
TRBV27,.,TRBJ2-7,.,CASRRAPLYEQYF,TGTGCCAGCAGGCGGGCCCCTCTCTACGAGCAGTACTTC
TRBV29-1,few,TRBJ1-5,.,CSVGVAINQPQHF,TGCAGCGTCGGTGTAGCCATCAATCAGCCCCAGCATTTT
TRBV24-1,few,TRBJ2-1,TRBD2,CATSDLTSGSEGEQFF,TGTGCCACCAGTGATTTGACTAGCGGGAGTGAGGGTGAGCAGTTCTTC
TRBV11-1,.,TRBJ2-6,TRBD1,CASTFIGTGGSKAGANVLTF,TGTGCCAGCACCTTCATAGGTACAGGGGGAAGTAAGGCTGGGGCCAACGTCCTGACTTTC
TRBV28,.,TRBJ2-7,TRBD1,CASSSTDRGSYEQYF,TGTGCCAGCAGTTCGACGGACAGGGGCTCCTACGAGCAGTACTTC
TRBV29-1,many,TRBJ1-1,.,CSGGDNTEAFF,TGCAGCGGGGGAGACAACACTGAAGCTTTCTTT
TRBV20-1,.,TRBJ2-1,.,CSARAPRGLYNEQFF,TGCAGTGCTAGAGCCCCCCGCGGGCTCTACAATGAGCAGTTCTTC
TRBV12-3/TRBV12-4,many,TRBJ1-2,.,CASSPITTGLYGYTF,TGTGCCAGCAGCCCTATTACCACAGGGCTTTATGGCTACACCTTC
TRBV12-3/TRBV12-4,.,TRBJ1-2,.,CASSLSQGGYTF,TGTGCCAGCAGTTTATCCCAGGGTGGCTACACCTTC